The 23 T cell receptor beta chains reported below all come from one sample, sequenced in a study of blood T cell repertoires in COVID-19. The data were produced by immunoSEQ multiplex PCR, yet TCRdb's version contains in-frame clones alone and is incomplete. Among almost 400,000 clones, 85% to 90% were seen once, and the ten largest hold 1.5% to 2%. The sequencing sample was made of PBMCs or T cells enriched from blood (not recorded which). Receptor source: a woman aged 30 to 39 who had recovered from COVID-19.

The CDR3 DNA sequence: TGTGCCAGCAGACAAAGACAGGGGGCCACCGGGGAGCTGTTTTTT. This translates into CASRQRQGATGELFF. This chain links TRBV27 with TRBJ2-2; 10 bases align to TRBD1. The CDR3 length is 15 residues. V was clipped by 6 bases and J by 4 bases; unmatched bases: 5. From germline, CDR1 is MNHEY and CDR2 SMNVEV (reference sequence).

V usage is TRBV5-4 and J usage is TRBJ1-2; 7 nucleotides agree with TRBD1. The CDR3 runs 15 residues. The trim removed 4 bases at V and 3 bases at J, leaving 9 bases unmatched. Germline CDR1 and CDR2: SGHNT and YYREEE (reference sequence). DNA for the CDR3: TGTGCCAGCAGCACCTCGACAGGGTTCCACTATGGCTACACCTTC. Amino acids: CASSTSTGFHYGYTF.

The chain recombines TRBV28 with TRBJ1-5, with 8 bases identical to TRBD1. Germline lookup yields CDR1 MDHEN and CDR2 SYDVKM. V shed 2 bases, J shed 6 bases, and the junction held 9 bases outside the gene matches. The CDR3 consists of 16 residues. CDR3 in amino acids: CASSLSPGGIGQPQHF. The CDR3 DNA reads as TGTGCCAGCAGTTTAAGTCCAGGGGGCATAGGTCAGCCCCAGCATTTT.

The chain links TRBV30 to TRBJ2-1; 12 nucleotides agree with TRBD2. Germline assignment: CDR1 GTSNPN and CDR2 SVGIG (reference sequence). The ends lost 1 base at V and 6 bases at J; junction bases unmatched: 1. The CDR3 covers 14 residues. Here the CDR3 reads CAWSGTSGINEQFF. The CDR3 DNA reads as TGTGCCTGGAGTGGGACTAGCGGGATCAATGAGCAGTTCTTC. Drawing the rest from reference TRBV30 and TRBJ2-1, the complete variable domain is SQTIHQWPATLVQPVGSPLSLECTVEGTSNPNLYWYRQAAGRGLQLLFYSVGIGQISSEVPQNLSASRPQDRQFILSSKKLLLSDSGFYLCAWSGTSGINEQFFGPGTRLTVL.

The CDR3 nucleotides are TGTGCCAGCAGCTTATGGGGGGACACTGAAGCTTTCTTT. This encodes CASSLWGDTEAFF. The chain couples TRBV11-3 to TRBJ1-1, with D maybe TRBD1 (5 bases). V was trimmed by 2 bases and J by 3 bases, leaving 7 bases between them. CDR1 SGHNT and CDR2 YENEEA come from the germline V gene. The CDR3 totals 13 residues.

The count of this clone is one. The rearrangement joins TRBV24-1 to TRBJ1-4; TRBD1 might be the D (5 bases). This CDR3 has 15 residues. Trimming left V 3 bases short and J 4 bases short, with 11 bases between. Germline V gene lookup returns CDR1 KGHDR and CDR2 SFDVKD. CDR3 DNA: TGTGCCACCAGTGATCCCGCCGGGGGTAATGAAAAACTGTTTTTT. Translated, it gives CATSDPAGGNEKLFF.

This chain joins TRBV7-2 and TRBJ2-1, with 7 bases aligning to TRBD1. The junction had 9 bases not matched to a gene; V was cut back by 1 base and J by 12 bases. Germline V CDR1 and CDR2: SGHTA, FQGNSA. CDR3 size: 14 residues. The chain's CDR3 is CASSLGQGNDGQFF. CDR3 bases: TGTGCCAGCAGCTTAGGACAGGGCAATGATGGGCAGTTCTTC.

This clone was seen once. CDR3 sequence reads: CASSFSGGAGRSDTQYF. The CDR3 region has the DNA TGTGCCAGCAGCTTTAGCGGGGGGGCAGGGCGATCAGATACGCAGTATTTT. This chain links TRBV7-2 with TRBJ2-3; 11 bases map to TRBD2. The CDR3 runs 17 residues. V gave up 3 bases and J gave up 4 bases; unmatched junction bases: 9. Germline assignment: CDR1 SGHTA and CDR2 FQGNSA.

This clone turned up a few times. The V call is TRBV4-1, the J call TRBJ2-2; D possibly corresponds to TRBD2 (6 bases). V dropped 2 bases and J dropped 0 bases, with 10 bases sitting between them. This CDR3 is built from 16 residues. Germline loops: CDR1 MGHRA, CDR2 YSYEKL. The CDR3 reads CASSQFSGANTGELFF. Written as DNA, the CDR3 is TGCGCCAGCAGCCAATTTAGCGGAGCGAACACCGGGGAGCTGTTTTTT.

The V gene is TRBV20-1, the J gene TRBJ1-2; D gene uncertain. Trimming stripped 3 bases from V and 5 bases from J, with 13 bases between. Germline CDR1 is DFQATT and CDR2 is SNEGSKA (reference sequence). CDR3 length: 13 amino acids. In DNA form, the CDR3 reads TGCAGTGCTAGTGCGAGCGAGCTATATGGCTACACCTTC. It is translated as CSASASELYGYTF.

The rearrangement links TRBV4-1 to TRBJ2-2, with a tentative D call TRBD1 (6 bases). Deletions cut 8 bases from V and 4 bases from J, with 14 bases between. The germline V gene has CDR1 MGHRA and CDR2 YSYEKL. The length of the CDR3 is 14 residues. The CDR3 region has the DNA TGCGCCAGCGGATACAGGGAGAGCACCGGGGAGCTGTTTTTT. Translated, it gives CASGYRESTGELFF.

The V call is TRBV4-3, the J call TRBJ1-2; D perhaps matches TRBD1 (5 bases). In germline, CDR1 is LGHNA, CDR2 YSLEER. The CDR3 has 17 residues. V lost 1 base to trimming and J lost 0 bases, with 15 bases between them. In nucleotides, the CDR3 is TGCGCCAGCAGCCAAGTGGGGTCAGGGTTTTCTAACTATGGCTACACCTTC. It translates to CASSQVGSGFSNYGYTF.

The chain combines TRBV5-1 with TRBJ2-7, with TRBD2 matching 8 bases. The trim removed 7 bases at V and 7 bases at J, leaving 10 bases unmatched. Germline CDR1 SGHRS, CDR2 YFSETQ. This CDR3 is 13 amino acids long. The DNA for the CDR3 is TGCGCCAGCGGGGGACTAGGGTTTGGAGAGCAGTACTTC. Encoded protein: CASGGLGFGEQYF.

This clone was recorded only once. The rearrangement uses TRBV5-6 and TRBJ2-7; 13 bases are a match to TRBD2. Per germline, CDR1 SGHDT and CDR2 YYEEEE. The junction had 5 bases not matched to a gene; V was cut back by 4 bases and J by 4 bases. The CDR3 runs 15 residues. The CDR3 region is CASSLRTSGRYEQYF. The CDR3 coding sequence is TGTGCCAGCAGCCTAAGGACTAGCGGGAGATACGAGCAGTACTTC. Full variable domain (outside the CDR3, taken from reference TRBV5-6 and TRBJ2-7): DAGVTQSPTHLIKTRGQQVTLRCSPKSGHDTVSWYQQALGQGPQFIFQYYEEEERQRGNFPDRFSGHQFPNYSSELNVNALLLGDSALYLCASSLRTSGRYEQYFGPGTRLTVT.

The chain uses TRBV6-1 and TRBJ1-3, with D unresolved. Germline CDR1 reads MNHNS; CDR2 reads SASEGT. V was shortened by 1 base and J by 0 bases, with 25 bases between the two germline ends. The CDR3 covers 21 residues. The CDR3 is CASSEVLGRKYTKSSGNTIYF. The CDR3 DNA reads TGTGCCAGCAGTGAAGTTTTGGGGAGAAAATATACTAAAAGCTCTGGAAACACCATATATTTT.

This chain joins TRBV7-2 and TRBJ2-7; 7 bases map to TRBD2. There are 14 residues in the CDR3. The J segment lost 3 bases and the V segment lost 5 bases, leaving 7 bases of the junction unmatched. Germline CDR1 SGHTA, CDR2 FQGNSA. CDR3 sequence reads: CASSPGAGLYEQYF. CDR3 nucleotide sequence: TGTGCCAGCAGCCCCGGAGCGGGACTCTACGAGCAGTACTTC.

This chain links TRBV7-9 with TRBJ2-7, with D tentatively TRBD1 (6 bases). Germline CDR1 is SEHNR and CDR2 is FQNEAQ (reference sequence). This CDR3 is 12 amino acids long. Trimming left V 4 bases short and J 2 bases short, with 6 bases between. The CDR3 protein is CASSWDTYEQYF. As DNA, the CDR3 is TGTGCCAGCAGCTGGGACACCTACGAGCAGTACTTC.

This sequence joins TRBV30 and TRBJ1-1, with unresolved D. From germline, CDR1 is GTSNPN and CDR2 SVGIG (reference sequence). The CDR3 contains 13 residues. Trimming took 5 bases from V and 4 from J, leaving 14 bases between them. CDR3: CAWLESPGTEAFF. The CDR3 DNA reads TGTGCCTGGCTTGAGAGTCCGGGCACTGAAGCTTTCTTT. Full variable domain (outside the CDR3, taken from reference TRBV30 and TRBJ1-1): SQTIHQWPATLVQPVGSPLSLECTVEGTSNPNLYWYRQAAGRGLQLLFYSVGIGQISSEVPQNLSASRPQDRQFILSSKKLLLSDSGFYLCAWLESPGTEAFFGQGTRLTVV.

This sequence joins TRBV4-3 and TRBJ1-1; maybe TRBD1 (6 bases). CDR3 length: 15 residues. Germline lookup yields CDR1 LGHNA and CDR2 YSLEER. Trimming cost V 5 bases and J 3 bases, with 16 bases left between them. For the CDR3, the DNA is TGCGCCAGCAGCGGAGAGACAGGTTTTGACACTGAAGCTTTCTTT. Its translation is CASSGETGFDTEAFF.

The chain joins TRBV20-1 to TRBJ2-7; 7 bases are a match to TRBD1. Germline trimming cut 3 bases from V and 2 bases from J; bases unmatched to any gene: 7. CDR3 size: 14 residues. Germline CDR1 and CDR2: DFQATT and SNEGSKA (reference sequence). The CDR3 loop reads CSASTLGQTYEQYF. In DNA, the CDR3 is TGCAGTGCTAGTACTTTGGGACAGACCTACGAGCAGTACTTC.

The CDR3 sequence is CASSEGQSRGYTF. CDR3 coding DNA: TGCGCCAGCAGTGAGGGACAGTCCAGGGGCTACACCTTC. V gene TRBV10-2 combines with J gene TRBJ1-2, with TRBD1 as a possible D gene (6 bases). In germline, CDR1 is WSHSY, CDR2 SAAADI. Trimming removed 2 bases from V and 8 bases from J, with 12 bases in between. The CDR3 has 13 amino acids.

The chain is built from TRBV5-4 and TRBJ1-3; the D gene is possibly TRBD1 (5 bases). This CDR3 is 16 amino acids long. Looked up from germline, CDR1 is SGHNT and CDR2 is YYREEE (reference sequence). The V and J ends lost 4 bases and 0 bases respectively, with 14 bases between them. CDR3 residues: CASSPGRDLSGNTIYF. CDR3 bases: TGTGCCAGCAGCCCCGGGAGGGACCTCTCTGGAAACACCATATATTTT.

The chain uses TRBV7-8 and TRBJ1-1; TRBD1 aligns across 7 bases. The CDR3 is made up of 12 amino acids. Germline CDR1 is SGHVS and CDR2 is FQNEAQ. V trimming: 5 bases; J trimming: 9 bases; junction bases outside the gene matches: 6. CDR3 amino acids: CASSPRQGKAFF. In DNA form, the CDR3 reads TGTGCCAGCAGCCCCCGACAGGGAAAAGCTTTCTTT.